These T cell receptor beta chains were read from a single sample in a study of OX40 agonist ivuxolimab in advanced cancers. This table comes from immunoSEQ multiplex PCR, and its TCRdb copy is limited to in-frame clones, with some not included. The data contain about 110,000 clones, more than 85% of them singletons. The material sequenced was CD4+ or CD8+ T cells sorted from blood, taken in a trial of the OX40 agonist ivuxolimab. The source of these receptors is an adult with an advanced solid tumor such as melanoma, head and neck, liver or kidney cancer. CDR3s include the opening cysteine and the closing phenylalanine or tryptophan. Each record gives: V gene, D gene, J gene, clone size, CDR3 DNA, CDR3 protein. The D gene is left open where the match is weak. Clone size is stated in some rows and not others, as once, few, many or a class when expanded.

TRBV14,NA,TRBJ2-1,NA,TGTGCCAGCACCCCCCTGTCTGATTACAATGAGCAGTTCTTC,CASTPLSDYNEQFF
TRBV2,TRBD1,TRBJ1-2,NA,TGTGCCACCCAGGGGGTAGGCTATGGCTACACCTTC,CATQGVGYGYTF
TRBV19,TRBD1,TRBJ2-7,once,TGTGCCAGTAGTAGGTGGGACAGGCGGGGCTACGAGCAGTACTTC,CASSRWDRRGYEQYF
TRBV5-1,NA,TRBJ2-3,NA,TGCGCCAGCAGCTTGGCGGTGGGGCAGAACACAGATACGCAGTATTTT,CASSLAVGQNTDTQYF
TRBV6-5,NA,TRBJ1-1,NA,TGTGCCAGCAGTTACTCGGAAGGCTTCACTGAAGCTTTCTTT,CASSYSEGFTEAFF
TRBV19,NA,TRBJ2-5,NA,TGTGCCAGTACCAAATCCGGGCCACCCCGGGGTTACTTC,CASTKSGPPRGYF
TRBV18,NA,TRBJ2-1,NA,TGTGCCAGCTCGCCCCTTTGGCAAGCCCTACACAATGAGCAGTTCTTC,CASSPLWQALHNEQFF
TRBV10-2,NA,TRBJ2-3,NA,TGCGCCAGCAGTGAATCGGGCGGAGGGTCGGATAGCACAGATACGCAGTATTTT,CASSESGGGSDSTDTQYF
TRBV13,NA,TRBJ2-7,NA,TGTGCCAGCAGCTACGACCGTTCCCACGAGCAGTACTTC,CASSYDRSHEQYF
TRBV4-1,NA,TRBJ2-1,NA,TGCGCCAGCAGCGACTACAATGAGCAGTTCTTC,CASSDYNEQFF
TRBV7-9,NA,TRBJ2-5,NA,TGTGCCAGCAGCTTAGGTTGGGCGTACCAAGAGACCCAGTACTTC,CASSLGWAYQETQYF
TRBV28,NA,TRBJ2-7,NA,TGTGCCAGCGGCTCTTACGAGCAGTACTTC,CASGSYEQYF
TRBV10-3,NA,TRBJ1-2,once,TGTGCCATCAGGAGGGACGGGGCTTTGGATGGCTACACCTTC,CAIRRDGALDGYTF
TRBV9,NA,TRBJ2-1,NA,TGTGCCAGCAGCGTAATCGGGGGCAAGAATGAGCAGTTCTTC,CASSVIGGKNEQFF